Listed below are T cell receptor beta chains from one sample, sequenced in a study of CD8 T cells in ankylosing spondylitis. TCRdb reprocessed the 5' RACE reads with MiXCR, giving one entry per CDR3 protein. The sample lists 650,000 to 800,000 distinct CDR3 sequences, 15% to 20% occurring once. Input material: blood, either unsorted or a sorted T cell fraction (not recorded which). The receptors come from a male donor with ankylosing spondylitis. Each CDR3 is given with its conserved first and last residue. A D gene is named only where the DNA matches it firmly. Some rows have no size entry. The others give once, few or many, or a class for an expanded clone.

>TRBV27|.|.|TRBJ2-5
TGTGCCAGCAGGAGGCATCTGGGTGACCAAGAGACCCAGTACTTC
CASRRHLGDQETQYF
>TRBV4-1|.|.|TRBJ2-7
TGCGCCAGCAGCCAAGAGGGACCGATGAGCTCCTACGAGCAGTACTTC
CASSQEGPMSSYEQYF
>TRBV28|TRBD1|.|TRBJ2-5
TGTGCCAGCAGTACCCCCGGACAGGGAGCCGAGACCCAGTACTTC
CASSTPGQGAETQYF
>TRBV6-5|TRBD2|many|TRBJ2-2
TGTGCCAGCAGTTACGAAGGGACTAGCGGGAGTTCGCGGGAGCTGTTTTTT
CASSYEGTSGSSRELFF
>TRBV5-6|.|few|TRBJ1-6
TGTGCCAGCAGCGTAAGACGCTGGTCCAATTCACCCCTCCACTTT
CASSVRRWSNSPLHF
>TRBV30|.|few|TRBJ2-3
TGTGCCTGGAGTCTCACTAGCACAGATACGCAGTATTTT
CAWSLTSTDTQYF
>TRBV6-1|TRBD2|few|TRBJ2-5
TGTGCCAGCAGTCGCGGACTAGCGGGGGGTAGCGAGACCCAGTACTTC
CASSRGLAGGSETQYF
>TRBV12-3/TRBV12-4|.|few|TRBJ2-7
TGTGCCAGCAGTTTATGGGCCACCTACGAGCAGTACTTC
CASSLWATYEQYF
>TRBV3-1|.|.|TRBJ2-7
TGTGCCAGCAGCCTTACTTGGCGGACCTACGAGCAGTACTTC
CASSLTWRTYEQYF
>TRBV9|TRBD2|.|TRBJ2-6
TGTGCCAGCAGCGTAGCTACTAGCGGGGTTAACTCTGGGGCCAACGTCCTGACTTTC
CASSVATSGVNSGANVLTF
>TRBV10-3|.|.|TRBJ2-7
TGTGCCATCAGTGAGTCGGGGACCATGGGCGAGCAGTACTTC
CAISESGTMGEQYF
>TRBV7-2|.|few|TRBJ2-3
TGTGCCAGCACCCGATGGGGGGGCCGGGAGGCAGATACGCAGTATTTT
CASTRWGGREADTQYF
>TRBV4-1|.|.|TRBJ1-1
TGCGCCAGCAGCCAAGAGATCGAAGGGGTCCCAACAAGGACTGAAGCTTTCTTT
CASSQEIEGVPTRTEAFF
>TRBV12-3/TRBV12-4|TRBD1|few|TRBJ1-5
TGTGCCACCACCGGGACAGGGTCGAAGGGCAATCAGCCCCAGCATTTT
CATTGTGSKGNQPQHF
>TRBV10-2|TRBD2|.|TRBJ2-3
TGCGCCAGCAGTGAGTCTGCGGGACTAGACACAGATACGCAGTATTTT
CASSESAGLDTDTQYF
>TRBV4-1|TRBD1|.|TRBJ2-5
TGCGCCAGCAGCCAAGGGACAGGATCAATCCAAGAGACCCAGTACTTC
CASSQGTGSIQETQYF
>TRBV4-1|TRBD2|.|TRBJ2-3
TGCGCCAGCAGCCAAGACCCTCCGGGACTAGCGACCGATACGCAGTATTTT
CASSQDPPGLATDTQYF
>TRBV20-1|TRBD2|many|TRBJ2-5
TGCAGTGCTTTCCCTAGCGGGAGGGAGACCCAGTACTTC
CSAFPSGRETQYF
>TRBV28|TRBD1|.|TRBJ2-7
TGTGCCAGCAGTATTTGGATGGGACAGACCTACGAGCAGTACTTC
CASSIWMGQTYEQYF
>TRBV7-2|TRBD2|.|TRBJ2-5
TGTGCCAGCAGCTTAGTCCGGACCGGGGGGGCGGGTGAGACCCAGTACTTC
CASSLVRTGGAGETQYF
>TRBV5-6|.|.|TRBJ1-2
TGTGCCAGCAGGATGGCCGGGGCGAACTATGGCTACACCTTC
CASRMAGANYGYTF
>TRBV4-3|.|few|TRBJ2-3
TGCGCCAGCAGCCAAGCTGAGGATCTTAATCGTTTAGATACGCAGTATTTT
CASSQAEDLNRLDTQYF
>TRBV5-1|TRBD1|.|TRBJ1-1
TGCGCCAGCAGGGACAGGGGGACCCTGAACACTGAAGCTTTCTTT
CASRDRGTLNTEAFF
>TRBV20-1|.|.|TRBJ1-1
TGCAGCGCCCCTGGCCGACAGAACACTGAAGCTTTCTTT
CSAPGRQNTEAFF
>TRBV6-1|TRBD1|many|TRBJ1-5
TGTGCCAGCAGTGAGGGCTCAGGGGGAGGTAATCAGCCCCAGCATTTT
CASSEGSGGGNQPQHF
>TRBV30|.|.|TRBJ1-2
TGTGCCTGGAGTTCCGGATCTGGCTACACCTTC
CAWSSGSGYTF
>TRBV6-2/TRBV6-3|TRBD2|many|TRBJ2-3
TGTGCCAGCAGTTACGGACTAGCGACAGATACGCAGTATTTT
CASSYGLATDTQYF
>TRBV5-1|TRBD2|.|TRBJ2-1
TGCGCCAGCAGCCCCGGGACTAGCGGGATAAGCAATGAGCAGTTCTTC
CASSPGTSGISNEQFF
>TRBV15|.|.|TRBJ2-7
TGTGCCACCAGCAGACAGAGCTCCTACGAGCAGTACTTC
CATSRQSSYEQYF
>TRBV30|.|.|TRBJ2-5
TGTGCCTGGTCCTTGCAAGAGACCCAGTACTTC
CAWSLQETQYF
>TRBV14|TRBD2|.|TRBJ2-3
TGTGCCAGCAGCCAAGGGTGGCTAGCGGGAGCTGATACGCAGTATTTT
CASSQGWLAGADTQYF
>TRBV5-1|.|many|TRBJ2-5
TGCGCCAGCAGAGCGTTGAGTCAAGAGACCCAGTACTTC
CASRALSQETQYF
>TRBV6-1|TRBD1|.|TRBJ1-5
TGTGCCAGCAGTCGATCACAGGGGGCGGGTCAGCCCCAGCATTTT
CASSRSQGAGQPQHF
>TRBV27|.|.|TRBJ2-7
TGTGCCAGCAGTTTTTCGGGCGAGCAGTACTTC
CASSFSGEQYF
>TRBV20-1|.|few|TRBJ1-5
TGCAGTGCTAGAAGGGACGGGGCTGGGGGGCCCCAGCATTTT
CSARRDGAGGPQHF
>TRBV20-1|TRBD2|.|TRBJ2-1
TGCAGTGCTAGAGACCCAGCGGGAGGGCAAAGGGGTGAGCAGTTCTTC
CSARDPAGGQRGEQFF
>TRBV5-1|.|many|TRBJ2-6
TGTGCCAGCAGCTTGGTAGCAGGGGCCAACGTCCTGACTTTC
CASSLVAGANVLTF
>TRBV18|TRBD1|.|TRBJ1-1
TGTGCCAGCTCCCTGGCCGGGACAGGGGTTAAAACTGAAGCTTTCTTT
CASSLAGTGVKTEAFF
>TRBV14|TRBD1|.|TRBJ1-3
TGTGCCAGCAGCCAGTTCTCCGGGACAGGGAGTAACACCATATATTTT
CASSQFSGTGSNTIYF
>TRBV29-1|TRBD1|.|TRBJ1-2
TGCAGCGTTGCGGACAGGGGGTATGGCTACACCTTC
CSVADRGYGYTF
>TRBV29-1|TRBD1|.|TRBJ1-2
TGCAGCGTTGAAGATCGGGACAGCAACTATGGCTACACCTTC
CSVEDRDSNYGYTF
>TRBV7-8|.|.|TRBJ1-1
TGTGCCAGCAGCTTAGGACAGTCCTATATGAACACTGAAGCTTTCTTT
CASSLGQSYMNTEAFF
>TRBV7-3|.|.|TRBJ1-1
TGTGCCAGCAGCCACCCAGGGGAGGGAAACACTGAAGCTTTCTTT
CASSHPGEGNTEAFF
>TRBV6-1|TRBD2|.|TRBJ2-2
TGTGCCAGCAGTGGTTCTAGCGGGGGGAACACCGGGGAGCTGTTTTTT
CASSGSSGGNTGELFF
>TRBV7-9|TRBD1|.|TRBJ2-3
TGTGCCAGCAGCTCGGACAGGGTTACAGATACGCAGTATTTT
CASSSDRVTDTQYF
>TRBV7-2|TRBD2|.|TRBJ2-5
TGTGCCAGCAGCTTAAGGGGAGGGACGGAGATGGAGACCCAGTACTTC
CASSLRGGTEMETQYF
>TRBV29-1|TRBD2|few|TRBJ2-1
TGCAGCGGCCTAACTAGCGGGCAAGAGGAGGGTTTCTACAATGAGCAGTTCTTC
CSGLTSGQEEGFYNEQFF
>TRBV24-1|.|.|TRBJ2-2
TGTGCCACCAGTGCCGAGGGACGGCCGAACACCGGGGAGCTGTTTTTT
CATSAEGRPNTGELFF
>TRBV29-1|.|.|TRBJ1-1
TGCAGCGTTGAACCCCTAAGAGAAGCTTTCTTT
CSVEPLREAFF
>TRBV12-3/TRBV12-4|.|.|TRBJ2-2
TGTGCCAGCAGTTTAGGGCAGAAGCACACCGGGGAGCTGTTTTTT
CASSLGQKHTGELFF
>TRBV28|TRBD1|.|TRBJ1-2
TGTGCCAGCCTTGGTCAAGGGGGCGCCGGTGGCTACACCTTC
CASLGQGGAGGYTF
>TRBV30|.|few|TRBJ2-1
TGTGCCTGGACAGGGGACACCTACAATGAGCAGTTCTTC
CAWTGDTYNEQFF
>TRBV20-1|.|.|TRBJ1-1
TGCAGTGCAAAAGAAGGGGGTCGGATGAACACTGAAGCTTTCTTT
CSAKEGGRMNTEAFF
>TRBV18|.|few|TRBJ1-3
TGTGCCAGCTCACCTTGGGACCTCCAGATCTCTGGAAACACCATATATTTT
CASSPWDLQISGNTIYF
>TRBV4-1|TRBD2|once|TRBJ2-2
TGCGCCAGCAGCCAAGTCGAAGCGGGAGCGGCCGGGGAGCTGTTTTTT
CASSQVEAGAAGELFF